This TCR beta chain was retrieved from a study of identical twins. This clonotype was recorded many times. Through template switching, a universal primer site was introduced, and the cDNA contained unique molecular identifiers. TCRdb analysed the 5' RACE reads with MiXCR anew, one entry per CDR3 protein. The top ten hold 8.1% of the sample, which has about 150,000 distinct CDR3 sequences, 3% to 4% seen once. Germline V lookup: CDR1 MNHNS, CDR2 SASEGT. CDR3 length equals 14 residues. The junction had 6 bases not matched to a gene; V was cut back by 10 bases and J by 1 base. The clonotype comes from a man aged 18-30 years in good health. The chain links TRBV6-1 to TRBJ2-1; 8 bases match TRBD2. Sequenced input: memory T cells sorted from blood. For the CDR3, the DNA is TGTGCCACCCGGCAGCGGGAGTCCTACAATGAGCAGTTCTTC. This sequence encodes CATRQRESYNEQFF.